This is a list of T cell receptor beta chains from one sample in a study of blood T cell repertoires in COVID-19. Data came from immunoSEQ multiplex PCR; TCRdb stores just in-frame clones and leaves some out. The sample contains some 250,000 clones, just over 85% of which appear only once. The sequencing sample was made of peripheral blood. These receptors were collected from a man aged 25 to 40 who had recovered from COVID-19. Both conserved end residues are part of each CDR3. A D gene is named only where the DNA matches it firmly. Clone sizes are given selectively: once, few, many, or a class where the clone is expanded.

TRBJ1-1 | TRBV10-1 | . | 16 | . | TGCGCCAGCAGTGGGAGGGACGGGGTTTTGAACACTGAAGCTTTCTTT | CASSGRDGVLNTEAFF
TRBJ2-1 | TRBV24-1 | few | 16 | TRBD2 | TGTGCCACCAGTGATTTGAATAGCGGGGAGGACAATGAGCAGTTCTTC | CATSDLNSGEDNEQFF
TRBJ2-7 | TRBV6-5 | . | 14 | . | TGTGCCAGCACCCGAGCCCAGGGTGCGCCCGAGCAGTACTTC | CASTRAQGAPEQYF
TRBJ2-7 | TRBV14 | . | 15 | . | TGTGCCAGCAGCCAAGAGTGGCAGGGAGGCTACGAGCAGTACTTC | CASSQEWQGGYEQYF
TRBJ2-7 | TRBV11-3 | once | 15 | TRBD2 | TGTGCCAGCAGCTTAGAGGGGGGGACCTCCTACGAGCAGTACTTC | CASSLEGGTSYEQYF
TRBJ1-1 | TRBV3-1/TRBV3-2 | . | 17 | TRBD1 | TGTGCCAGCAGCCGCGGGACAGGTTATTCCATGAACACTGAAGCTTTCTTT | CASSRGTGYSMNTEAFF
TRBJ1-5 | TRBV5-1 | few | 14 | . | TGCGCCAGCAGCCCCGTAGGGGGCAATCAGCCCCAGCATTTT | CASSPVGGNQPQHF
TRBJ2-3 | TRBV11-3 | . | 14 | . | TGTGCCAGCAGCTTAGTAACAGACACAGATACGCAGTATTTT | CASSLVTDTDTQYF
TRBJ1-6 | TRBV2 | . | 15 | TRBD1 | TGTGCCGGGACAGAACCAAGCTCCTATAATTCACCCCTCCACTTT | CAGTEPSSYNSPLHF
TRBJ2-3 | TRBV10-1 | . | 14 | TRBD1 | TGCGCCAGCAGCCTAGGACAGGGGGCAGATACGCAGTATTTT | CASSLGQGADTQYF
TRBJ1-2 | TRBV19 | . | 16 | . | TGTGCCAGTAGTAACGGACATAACAAGGCTAACTATGGCTACACCTTC | CASSNGHNKANYGYTF
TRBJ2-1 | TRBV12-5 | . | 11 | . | TGTGCTAGTGGTCGGGGCAATGAGCAGTTCTTC | CASGRGNEQFF
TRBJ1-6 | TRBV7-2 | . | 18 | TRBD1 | TGTGCCAGCAGCCGCCTTCCGGGACAGTTAGCCTATAATTCACCCCTCCACTTT | CASSRLPGQLAYNSPLHF
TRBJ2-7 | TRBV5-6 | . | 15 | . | TGTGCCAGCAGCTTGGGTGGAGGTCGACTCTACGAGCAGTACTTC | CASSLGGGRLYEQYF
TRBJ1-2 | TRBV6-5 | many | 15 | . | TGTGCCAGCAGTTACTCAAGGCGCTCAGGAGGAGGCTACACCTTC | CASSYSRRSGGGYTF
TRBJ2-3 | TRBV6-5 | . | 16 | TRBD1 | TGTGCCAGCAGTTACCCTCGGACAGGGGGCACAGATACGCAGTATTTT | CASSYPRTGGTDTQYF
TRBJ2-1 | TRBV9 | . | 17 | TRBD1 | TGTGCCAGCAGCACCCGGGGACAGGGTCGCCCCTGGGGTGAGCAGTTCTTC | CASSTRGQGRPWGEQFF
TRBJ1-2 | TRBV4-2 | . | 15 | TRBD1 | TGTGCCAGCAGCCGCGGTGCGGACAGGGGTCTTGGCTACACCTTC | CASSRGADRGLGYTF
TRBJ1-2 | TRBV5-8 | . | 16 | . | TGTGCCAGCAGTTATTGGCCGGACACGTTTAACTATGGCTACACCTTC | CASSYWPDTFNYGYTF
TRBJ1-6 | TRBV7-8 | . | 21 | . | TGTGCCAGCAGCTCTGGTAGGGGGGGGGACGATACTAGCTCCTATAATTCACCCCTCCACTTT | CASSSGRGGDDTSSYNSPLHF
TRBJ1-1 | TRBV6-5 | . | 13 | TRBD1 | TGTGCCAGCGGACAGGGGGGGTACACTGAAGCTTTCTTT | CASGQGGYTEAFF
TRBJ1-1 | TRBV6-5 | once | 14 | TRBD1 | TGTGCCAGCAGTTACTCCCAACCGGGACAGGGGATTTTCTTT | CASSYSQPGQGIFF
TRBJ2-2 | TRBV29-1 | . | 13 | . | TGCAGCGGGACACCACAAAACACCGGGGAGCTGTTTTTT | CSGTPQNTGELFF
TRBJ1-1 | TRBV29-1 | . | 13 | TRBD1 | TGCAGCGGTACAAGGGGGCGGGACACTGAAGCTTTCTTT | CSGTRGRDTEAFF
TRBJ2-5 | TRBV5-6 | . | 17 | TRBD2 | TGTGCCAGCAGCTTGGAGGTCGGCGGGGGAGGAAAAGAGACCCAGTACTTC | CASSLEVGGGGKETQYF
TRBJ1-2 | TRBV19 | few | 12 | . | TGTGCCAGCGAATCGAGCCCGGAGGGCTACACCTTC | CASESSPEGYTF
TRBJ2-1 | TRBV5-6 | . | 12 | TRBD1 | TGTGCCAGCAGCCGACGAGGACAGGTTCAGTTCTTC | CASSRRGQVQFF
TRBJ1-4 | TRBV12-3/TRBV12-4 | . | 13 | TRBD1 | TGTGCCAGCAGTACCCGGACAGGAACAAATCTCCTTTTT | CASSTRTGTNLLF
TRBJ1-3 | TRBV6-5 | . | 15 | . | TGTGCCAGCCGAAACCAAGGGGTCTCTGGAAACACCATATATTTT | CASRNQGVSGNTIYF
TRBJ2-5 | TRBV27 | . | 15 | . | TGTGCCAGCAGCTCCGTCGGCCTGGAGGGTGGGACCCAGTACTTC | CASSSVGLEGGTQYF
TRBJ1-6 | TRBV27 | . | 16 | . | TGTGCCAGCAGTTTAATCGGACACCAGGGGAATTCACCCCTCCACTTT | CASSLIGHQGNSPLHF
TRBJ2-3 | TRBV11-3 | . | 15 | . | TGTGCCAGCAGCGGAGGGGGACAGTCCACAGATACGCAGTATTTT | CASSGGGQSTDTQYF
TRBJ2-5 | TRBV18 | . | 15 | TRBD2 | TGTGCCAGCTCACCACGTCGGGGGGGTGGAGAGACCCAGTACTTC | CASSPRRGGGETQYF
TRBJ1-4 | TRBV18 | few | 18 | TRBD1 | TGTGCCAGCTCACCGCCAAGACAGGGGGTCGGATCTAATGAAAAACTGTTTTTT | CASSPPRQGVGSNEKLFF
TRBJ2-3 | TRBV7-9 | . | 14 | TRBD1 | TGTGCCAGCAGCTGGACAGGGGTAGGAGATACGCAGTATTTT | CASSWTGVGDTQYF
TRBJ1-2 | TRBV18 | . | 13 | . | TGTGCCAGCTCACCACGGGAGGAGGATGGCTACACCTTC | CASSPREEDGYTF
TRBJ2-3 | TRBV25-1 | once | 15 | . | TGTGCCAGCAGTTTGGGGGCGTTGAGCACAGATACGCAGTATTTT | CASSLGALSTDTQYF
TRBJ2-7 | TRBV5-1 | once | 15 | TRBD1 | TGCGCCAGCAGCTTGAGCCGGGACAGGTCCTACGAGCAGTACTTC | CASSLSRDRSYEQYF
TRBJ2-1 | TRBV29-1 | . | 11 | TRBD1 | TGCAGCCAGGGGGACTACAATGAGCAGTTCTTC | CSQGDYNEQFF
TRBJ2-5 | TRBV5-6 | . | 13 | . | TGTGCCAGCAGCCACGGACTACAAGAGACCCAGTACTTC | CASSHGLQETQYF
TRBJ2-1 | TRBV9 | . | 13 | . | TGTGCCAGCAGGTCGGGGATGGGCAATGAGCAGTTCTTC | CASRSGMGNEQFF
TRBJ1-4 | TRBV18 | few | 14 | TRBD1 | TGTGCCAGCTCAAAACAGGGGGCGGATGAAAAACTGTTTTTT | CASSKQGADEKLFF